This record looks at one T cell receptor beta chain sequence and its context. This clone was recorded a few times. No cognate antigen has been identified for it. Base quality data are lacking; no much larger clone is found one base away. V is reduced by 2 bases and J by 0 bases, leaving a spacing of 5 bases between them. The CDR3 sequence holds 14 residues, the cysteine and phenylalanine included. Only the CDR3 part of the read is kept: 42 bases, read in frame from the first base. CDR1 and CDR2, looked up from the germline V gene, are SGHRS and YFSETQ. This sample is drawn from a study of beta chain features in type 1 diabetes (dated by TCRdb to about 2018). Turning to the overall study: No differences in mean age, gender distribution, total cell number or subset yield were found between patients and healthy donors. A total of around 100 million sorted cells were examined across all samples, and RNA yield correlated strongly with the number of cells per subset. In the study, recently diagnosed type 1 diabetes patients and matched healthy donors were compared on the TCRB repertoires of their sorted circulating CD4+ T cell subsets. Naive and central memory subsets were obtained from all 30 or so donors, but regulatory and stem cell-like memory subsets were isolated from only 8 patients and roughly eight healthy donors.

From each donor, a single peripheral blood sample of around 0.12 L on average was drawn into heparinised tubes. A BD FACSAria II and a panel including CD45RO, CCR7, CD25, CD127, CD95 and CD27 were used to sort naive, central memory, regulatory and stem cell-like memory CD4+ T cells. Purity was above 98% for every sorted population. PBMCs were isolated right away by Lymphoprep density gradient centrifugation and were stained directly, without culture. To minimize batch effects, samples were stained and sorted in pairs, one healthy donor with one patient per experiment. General conclusions and limits of the study: PCR might favor shorter templates, but patient and control samples were amplified and corrected together, so any skew would affect both groups equally. Sequencing cDNA rather than genomic DNA could over-represent highly expressing activated cells, although activation and CD3 levels did not differ between groups. Naive, central memory and regulatory TCRB repertoires appeared more similar among patients than among healthy donors. HLA sub-analyses involved small numbers of individuals, so any influence of HLA type on TCRB rearrangement remained unresolved. Patients with type 1 diabetes made fewer insertions and deleted more nucleotides at VDJ recombination sites, implying thymic rearrangement abnormalities. A moderate but significant shortening of TCRB CDR3 length was observed in type 1 diabetes patients in all four CD4+ subsets.

The entire amount of isolated RNA was reverse transcribed using the High Capacity cDNA Reverse Transcription Kit, so the sequenced TCRB transcripts were expressed ones. Naive, central memory and regulatory T cell samples underwent deep immunoSEQ sequencing, averaging roughly 3.4 million total reads per sample. Sorted cells were lysed in RLT buffer, and RNA was extracted using DNase-treated RNeasy Micro or Mini kits according to cell number. To prevent cross-contamination, each cell subset was processed individually, whereas patient and healthy donor samples were processed jointly. The immunoSEQ multiplex PCR was used to amplify TCRB sequences from cDNA, yielding 87-bp fragments that span the CDR3 region. Amplicons were sequenced on the Illumina HiSeq platform. The authors' pipeline ran thus. Synthetic template baselines were used to correct PCR bias computationally, reads within Hamming distance 2 were collapsed together, and singletons that could not be merged were discarded. Reads were aligned against IMGT so that V, D and J genes, CDR3 length and insertions or deletions at six rearrangement sites could be assigned. Within each subset, clonotype counts were normalized to the number of sorted cells before true diversity and Gini coefficients were calculated with the tcR R package. Repertoire sharing was quantified using the overlap coefficient calculated on TCRB nucleotide sequences. As a proxy for the pre-selection repertoire, out-of-frame TCRB sequences from naive cells were analyzed. TCRdb provides this immuneACCESS table in a form limited to in-frame rearrangements. Some clones are lacking; in checked studies, under half of them reflect an unresolved V gene, and why the rest are absent is not known. That table is the source of V, J and clone size, and D and trimming were worked out from the DNA. The sample table contains 630,000 or so clones; only one count was recorded for more than 12% of them. The ten largest clonotypes hold 0.03% to 0.04% of the sample.

The sequence derives from a man between 18 and 29 years old with type 1 diabetes. The material sequenced was naive CD4+ T cells from blood. The sample's cell subset or site label is to be understood as: true naive CD4+ T cells. This sequence uses TRBV5-1 and TRBJ1-4; a confident D gene designation cannot be given. The CDR3 corresponds to CASSLGTTNEKLFF. The sequenced DNA is TGCGCCAGCAGCTTAGGTACAACTAATGAAAAACTGTTTTTT. With the portions outside the CDR3 filled from the reference TRBV5-1 and TRBJ1-4 genes, the complete variable region becomes KAGVTQTPRYLIKTRGQQVTLSCSPISGHRSVSWYQQTPGQGLQFLFEYFSETQRNKGNFPGRFSGRQFSNSRSEMNVSTLELGDSALYLCASSLGTTNEKLFFGSGTQLSVL.